These T cell receptor beta chains were read from a single sample in a study of blood T cells in healthy people across ages. TCRdb reprocessed the 5' RACE reads with MiXCR, giving one entry per CDR3 protein. Here the sample spans over 1,300,000 distinct CDR3 sequences, roughly 60% being singletons. Sequencing was carried out using blood. Receptor source: a man in his late teens or twenties in good health. CDR3s include the opening cysteine and the closing phenylalanine or tryptophan. Each record gives: V gene, D gene, clone size, J gene, CDR3 protein, CDR3 DNA. D genes are given only for firm matches. Some rows have no size entry. The others give once, few or many, or a class for an expanded clone.

V: TRBV18; D: .; size: few; J: TRBJ1-2; CDR3: CASSPGVGNYGYTF; DNA: TGTGCCAGCTCACCGGGAGTGGGGAACTATGGCTACACCTTC
V: TRBV4-1; D: TRBD2; size: few; J: TRBJ2-1; CDR3: CASSQEPSGFYNEQFF; DNA: TGCGCCAGCAGCCAGGAGCCTAGCGGATTCTACAATGAGCAGTTCTTC
V: TRBV4-1; D: .; size: .; J: TRBJ1-2; CDR3: CASSQDPRPRGYTF; DNA: TGCGCCAGCAGCCAAGATCCCAGGCCCCGAGGCTACACCTTC
V: TRBV7-9; D: .; size: .; J: TRBJ2-1; CDR3: CASSQGQGGSYNEQFF; DNA: TGTGCCAGCAGCCAGGGGCAGGGGGGCTCCTACAATGAGCAGTTCTTC
V: TRBV6-1; D: .; size: .; J: TRBJ2-7; CDR3: CASESLAGNYEQYF; DNA: TGTGCCAGCGAATCCCTCGCCGGGAACTACGAGCAGTACTTC
V: TRBV6-1; D: TRBD1; size: .; J: TRBJ2-7; CDR3: CASSGGGQGLYEQYF; DNA: TGTGCCAGCAGCGGGGGCGGACAGGGCCTCTACGAGCAGTACTTC
V: TRBV18; D: .; size: .; J: TRBJ2-1; CDR3: CASSPLTEPNEQFF; DNA: TGTGCCAGCTCACCGCTGACGGAACCCAATGAGCAGTTCTTC
V: TRBV4-1; D: .; size: few; J: TRBJ2-7; CDR3: CASSQGRTSYEQYF; DNA: TGCGCCAGCAGCCAAGGCAGGACCTCCTACGAGCAGTACTTC
V: TRBV7-6; D: .; size: .; J: TRBJ1-2; CDR3: CASSPLGTINYGYTF; DNA: TGTGCCAGCAGCCCCCTGGGCACGATAAACTATGGCTACACCTTC
V: TRBV4-1; D: TRBD1; size: .; J: TRBJ2-7; CDR3: CASSHGQGLDYEQYF; DNA: TGCGCCAGCAGCCACGGACAGGGATTGGACTACGAGCAGTACTTC
V: TRBV4-1; D: .; size: few; J: TRBJ1-1; CDR3: CASSQEENTEAFF; DNA: TGCGCCAGCAGCCAAGAGGAGAACACTGAAGCTTTCTTT
V: TRBV6-5; D: .; size: .; J: TRBJ1-2; CDR3: CASSYTGVDGYTF; DNA: TGTGCCAGCAGTTATACGGGGGTAGATGGCTACACCTTC
V: TRBV11-2; D: TRBD2; size: .; J: TRBJ2-1; CDR3: CASSSLGLAGGPESYNEQFF; DNA: TGTGCCAGCAGCTCTTTAGGACTAGCGGGAGGGCCTGAATCCTACAATGAGCAGTTCTTC
V: TRBV20-1; D: .; size: once; J: TRBJ2-3; CDR3: CSARENRHHTDTQYF; DNA: TGCAGTGCTAGAGAAAACAGGCACCACACAGATACGCAGTATTTT
V: TRBV5-1; D: TRBD2; size: .; J: TRBJ2-1; CDR3: CSSGLIAGSGNEQFF; DNA: TGCTCCAGCGGTCTCATAGCGGGTAGTGGGAATGAGCAGTTCTTC
V: TRBV6-6; D: .; size: .; J: TRBJ2-3; CDR3: CASSYPADAQYF; DNA: TGTGCCAGCAGTTACCCGGCAGATGCGCAGTATTTT
V: TRBV10-3; D: TRBD1; size: .; J: TRBJ1-2; CDR3: CAINPSPGQQSNYGYTF; DNA: TGTGCCATCAACCCGTCACCGGGACAGCAATCTAACTATGGCTACACCTTC
V: TRBV7-2; D: .; size: few; J: TRBJ2-3; CDR3: CASSAYSGMTDTQYF; DNA: TGTGCCAGCAGCGCCTATTCTGGAATGACAGATACGCAGTATTTT
V: TRBV11-1; D: .; size: .; J: TRBJ2-1; CDR3: CASSLFVPGRMDEQFF; DNA: TGTGCCAGCAGCTTGTTTGTTCCAGGGCGGATGGATGAGCAGTTCTTC
V: TRBV10-2; D: .; size: .; J: TRBJ2-5; CDR3: CASSEGGSETQYF; DNA: TGCGCCAGCAGTGAGGGGGGATCAGAGACCCAGTACTTC
V: TRBV7-9; D: .; size: .; J: TRBJ2-5; CDR3: CASSSMGQPQETQYF; DNA: TGTGCCAGCAGCTCCATGGGGCAGCCTCAAGAGACCCAGTACTTC
V: TRBV14; D: TRBD1; size: few; J: TRBJ1-1; CDR3: CASSHPTGLNTEAFF; DNA: TGTGCCAGCAGCCACCCGACAGGGCTGAACACTGAAGCTTTCTTT
V: TRBV15; D: .; size: .; J: TRBJ1-6; CDR3: CATSPGAGVNSPLHF; DNA: TGTGCCACCAGCCCGGGGGCAGGAGTAAATTCACCCCTCCACTTT
V: TRBV25-1; D: TRBD1; size: .; J: TRBJ2-7; CDR3: CASSDRDRGPYEQYF; DNA: TGTGCCAGCAGTGACCGGGACAGGGGGCCCTACGAGCAGTACTTC
V: TRBV25-1; D: .; size: .; J: TRBJ2-7; CDR3: CASSAKGYEQYF; DNA: TGTGCCAGCAGCGCGAAGGGCTACGAGCAGTACTTC
V: TRBV12-3/TRBV12-4; D: TRBD1; size: .; J: TRBJ2-5; CDR3: CASWTGRETQYF; DNA: TGTGCCAGCTGGACAGGGAGAGAGACCCAGTACTTC
V: TRBV14; D: .; size: .; J: TRBJ2-7; CDR3: CASSQDWGTSTYEQYF; DNA: TGTGCCAGCAGCCAAGATTGGGGGACATCAACCTACGAGCAGTACTTC
V: TRBV27; D: .; size: .; J: TRBJ1-1; CDR3: CASSTSGGSAEAFF; DNA: TGTGCCAGCAGTACAAGTGGGGGGAGCGCTGAAGCTTTCTTT
V: TRBV2; D: TRBD2; size: few; J: TRBJ2-1; CDR3: CASSWTRGNEQFF; DNA: TGTGCCAGCAGCTGGACTAGGGGAAATGAGCAGTTCTTC
V: TRBV6-5; D: TRBD2; size: .; J: TRBJ2-5; CDR3: CASSYTLLTSGRDKETQYF; DNA: TGTGCCAGCAGTTACACCTTACTGACTAGCGGGAGGGACAAGGAGACCCAGTACTTC
V: TRBV18; D: .; size: .; J: TRBJ2-3; CDR3: CASSPRMGGLTDTQYF; DNA: TGTGCCAGCTCACCCCGGATGGGGGGCCTCACAGATACGCAGTATTTT
V: TRBV5-1; D: TRBD1; size: few; J: TRBJ1-2; CDR3: CASSDRDRDYGYTF; DNA: TGCGCCAGCAGCGACCGGGACAGGGACTATGGCTACACCTTC
V: TRBV6-1; D: .; size: .; J: TRBJ1-1; CDR3: CASRGGRDTEAFF; DNA: TGTGCCAGCAGGGGGGGTAGGGACACTGAAGCTTTCTTT
V: TRBV7-9; D: TRBD1; size: .; J: TRBJ2-7; CDR3: CASSLAARTGSYEQYF; DNA: TGTGCCAGCAGCTTAGCTGCTAGGACAGGTAGCTACGAGCAGTACTTC
V: TRBV5-6; D: TRBD2; size: few; J: TRBJ2-4; CDR3: CASSEEKAGALAKNIQYF; DNA: TGTGCCAGCAGCGAGGAGAAAGCGGGGGCCCTAGCCAAAAACATTCAGTACTTC
V: TRBV12-3/TRBV12-4; D: .; size: .; J: TRBJ1-2; CDR3: CASSVIQGYSGYTF; DNA: TGTGCCAGCAGTGTAATACAGGGATACAGCGGCTACACCTTC
V: TRBV6-2/TRBV6-3; D: .; size: .; J: TRBJ2-7; CDR3: CASRRDGYEQYF; DNA: TGTGCCAGCAGGAGGGACGGTTACGAGCAGTACTTC